A selection of T cell receptor beta chains follows, all from one sample in a study of PD-1 blockade in classical Hodgkin lymphoma. Clones were sequenced by immunoSEQ multiplex PCR, and TCRdb holds only the in-frame ones, with some missing. The table lists 110,000 or so clones, about 89% of them singletons. Sequences were derived from peripheral blood mononuclear cells (PBMCs), sampled before the second cycle of nivolumab. The receptors stem from a human donor with classical Hodgkin lymphoma. Each CDR3 is given with its conserved first and last residue. D genes are given only for firm matches. Some rows mark clone size as missing; the rest say once, few, many or name a class of expanded clone.

. | TRBJ1-5 | 14 | . | TRBV28 | TGTGCCAGCAGTTTAATGAGGGGCAATCAGCCCCAGCATTTT | CASSLMRGNQPQHF
. | TRBJ1-1 | 13 | . | TRBV6-5 | TGTGCCAGCAGTTACTCGATAAAGGGTGAAGCTTTCTTT | CASSYSIKGEAFF
. | TRBJ2-5 | 16 | TRBD2 | TRBV5-1 | TGCGCCAGCAGCTTGGCCACGGCTAGCGGGAGAGAGACCCAGTACTTC | CASSLATASGRETQYF
. | TRBJ1-1 | 18 | . | TRBV13 | TGTGCCAGCAGCTTAGATGGGGCCTGGGGCCTAAGGGACACTGAAGCTTTCTTT | CASSLDGAWGLRDTEAFF
. | TRBJ1-1 | 13 | . | TRBV5-1 | TGCGCCAGCAGCTTGGGCGGGAACACTGAAGCTTTCTTT | CASSLGGNTEAFF
. | TRBJ2-3 | 15 | TRBD2 | TRBV7-2 | TGTGCCAGCAGGGAGGCGGGAGTAAGGGCAGATACGCAGTATTTT | CASREAGVRADTQYF
few | TRBJ2-7 | 14 | TRBD2 | TRBV7-8 | TGTGCCAGCAGCTTAGGCGGGAGAAGTCCCGAGCAGTACTTC | CASSLGGRSPEQYF
. | TRBJ2-5 | 14 | TRBD2 | TRBV5-4 | TGTGCCAGCTCCCTTAGCGGGGGAGGAGAGACCCAGTACTTC | CASSLSGGGETQYF
. | TRBJ1-2 | 16 | . | TRBV28 | TGTGCCAGCAGTTGGGTGTCAGCCATCCTAGGCTATGGCTACACCTTC | CASSWVSAILGYGYTF
. | TRBJ2-7 | 16 | . | TRBV2 | TGTGCCAGCAGTGTGGCATCCATGGTGGGCTCCTACGAGCAGTACTTC | CASSVASMVGSYEQYF
. | TRBJ1-5 | 14 | . | TRBV6-5 | TGTGCCAGCAATCGGACCGCAAACGGACAGCCCCAGCATTTT | CASNRTANGQPQHF
once | TRBJ2-7 | 15 | . | TRBV14 | TGTGCCAGCAGCCGGTTCCAGGGCCCCTCCTACGAGCAGTACTTC | CASSRFQGPSYEQYF
. | TRBJ2-3 | 17 | . | TRBV10-2 | TGCGCCAGCAGTGATTTTCGGGTTGGGGGAGAAGCAGATACGCAGTATTTT | CASSDFRVGGEADTQYF
. | TRBJ2-5 | 15 | TRBD1 | TRBV27 | TGTGCCAGCAGTGCGATGACAGGGGGCGCGGAGACCCAGTACTTC | CASSAMTGGAETQYF
once | TRBJ2-3 | 14 | TRBD1 | TRBV5-8 | TGTGCCAGCAGGACAGGGATCCTCACAGATACGCAGTATTTT | CASRTGILTDTQYF
. | TRBJ2-7 | 11 | . | TRBV6-5 | TGTGCCAGCAGTGGGGGGCGCGAGCAGTACTTC | CASSGGREQYF
. | TRBJ2-7 | 16 | . | TRBV4-1 | TGCGCCAGCAGCCCCCTCGGGGTGGGATCCAACTACGAGCAGTACTTC | CASSPLGVGSNYEQYF
. | TRBJ1-1 | 14 | . | TRBV18 | TGTGCCAGCTCACCCCGGCGGGAAGCCACTGAAGCTTTCTTT | CASSPRREATEAFF
. | TRBJ2-1 | 16 | . | TRBV11-2 | TGTGCCAGCAGCCCCCTTTCAAGGGACGCCTACAATGAGCAGTTCTTC | CASSPLSRDAYNEQFF
. | TRBJ1-1 | 12 | . | TRBV18 | TGTGCCACCTCCCAACGGAACACTGAAGCTTTCTTT | CATSQRNTEAFF
. | TRBJ2-1 | 15 | TRBD2 | TRBV14 | TGTGCCAGCAGCAGGGATCCTAGCGGGAGGGATGAGCAGTTCTTC | CASSRDPSGRDEQFF
few | TRBJ2-7 | 12 | . | TRBV7-2 | TGTGCCAGCAGCTTAGACAGGACCGAGCAGTACTTC | CASSLDRTEQYF
. | TRBJ1-1 | 16 | . | TRBV21-1 | TGTGCCAGCCTCGGAGGGCTACGGACCTCTAACACTGAAGCTTTCTTT | CASLGGLRTSNTEAFF
. | TRBJ2-1 | 15 | TRBD2 | TRBV7-9 | TGTGCCAGCAGCTTTCTAGCGGGAGTCGGCAATGAGCAGTTCTTC | CASSFLAGVGNEQFF
few | TRBJ2-7 | 15 | TRBD2 | TRBV15 | TGTGCCACCAGCGGAGGACTAGCGGCCCCTTACGAGCAGTACTTC | CATSGGLAAPYEQYF
. | TRBJ1-1 | 15 | . | TRBV11-2 | TGTGCCAGCAGCCGCCGGGCCACGGACGGGGCTGAAGCTTTCTTT | CASSRRATDGAEAFF
. | TRBJ2-1 | 16 | TRBD1 | TRBV27 | TGTGCCAGCAGTCAGACAGGGGTCGGTGTCTACAATGAGCAGTTCTTC | CASSQTGVGVYNEQFF
many | TRBJ1-2 | 13 | . | TRBV18 | TGTGCCAGCTCAGACAGAACATCAAATGGCTACACCTTC | CASSDRTSNGYTF
. | TRBJ2-5 | 15 | TRBD2 | TRBV7-2 | TGTGCCAGCAGCTTGGGCGGCCGGACTAGGGAGACCCAGTACTTC | CASSLGGRTRETQYF
. | TRBJ2-5 | 14 | . | TRBV7-2 | TGTGCCAGCAGCATTAGCGGAGGGGGGGAGACCCAGTACTTC | CASSISGGGETQYF
. | TRBJ1-2 | 17 | TRBD1 | TRBV4-1 | TGCGCCAGCAGCCAACGGGGGGGGCAGGGGGAGAACTATGGCTACACCTTC | CASSQRGGQGENYGYTF
. | TRBJ1-4 | 15 | . | TRBV7-2 | TGTGCCAGCAGCGTATCGACGGAGGGCTCTGAAAAACTGTTTTTT | CASSVSTEGSEKLFF
. | TRBJ1-1 | 14 | TRBD1 | TRBV9 | TGTGCCAGCACCTGGGGGACAGGGGGATCTGAAGCTTTCTTT | CASTWGTGGSEAFF
. | TRBJ1-2 | 14 | . | TRBV15 | TGTGCCACCAGCAGAGGATTAACCGACTATGGCTACACCTTC | CATSRGLTDYGYTF
once | TRBJ1-1 | 15 | . | TRBV5-1 | TGCGCCAGCAGCTTGGAGGATACCATGAACACTGAAGCTTTCTTT | CASSLEDTMNTEAFF
once | TRBJ1-1 | 15 | TRBD1 | TRBV7-2 | TGTGCCAGCAGCGGGGGGACAGCCATGAACACTGAAGCTTTCTTT | CASSGGTAMNTEAFF
once | TRBJ1-1 | 13 | . | TRBV29-1 | TGCAGCGTTGAGGTTCTCTCGAACACTGAAGCTTTCTTT | CSVEVLSNTEAFF
. | TRBJ1-5 | 17 | TRBD1 | TRBV25-1 | TGTGCCAGCAGTGAAGGGTCAGGGGGCTGGAGCAATCAGCCCCAGCATTTT | CASSEGSGGWSNQPQHF
once | TRBJ1-5 | 11 | . | TRBV6-1 | TGTGCCAGCAGTGAAGGTCAGCCCCAGCATTTT | CASSEGQPQHF
. | TRBJ2-1 | 12 | . | TRBV7-2 | TGTGCCAGCAGCTCCCACAAGAATGAGCAGTTCTTC | CASSSHKNEQFF
. | TRBJ2-7 | 13 | . | TRBV7-9 | TGTGCCAGCAGACTAGGGAACTCCTACGAGCAGTACTTC | CASRLGNSYEQYF
. | TRBJ1-2 | 16 | . | TRBV5-1 | TGCGCCAGCAGCTGGCTGGTTGAGGGTCATGACTATGGCTACACCTTC | CASSWLVEGHDYGYTF
. | TRBJ2-1 | 11 | . | TRBV5-4 | TGTGCCAGCAGCTTGTCTATTGAGCAGTTCTTC | CASSLSIEQFF
. | TRBJ2-3 | 16 | . | TRBV6-5 | TGTGCCAGCAGTTCCGTCCAACTCGGACGCACAGATACGCAGTATTTT | CASSSVQLGRTDTQYF
. | TRBJ2-7 | 15 | . | TRBV2 | TGTGCCAGCAGTGAAGCTCGTGGTAGCATGGACGAGCAGTACTTC | CASSEARGSMDEQYF
. | TRBJ2-1 | 13 | . | TRBV29-1 | TGCAGCGTTGAGACCGTAAGAGACAATGAGCAGTTCTTC | CSVETVRDNEQFF